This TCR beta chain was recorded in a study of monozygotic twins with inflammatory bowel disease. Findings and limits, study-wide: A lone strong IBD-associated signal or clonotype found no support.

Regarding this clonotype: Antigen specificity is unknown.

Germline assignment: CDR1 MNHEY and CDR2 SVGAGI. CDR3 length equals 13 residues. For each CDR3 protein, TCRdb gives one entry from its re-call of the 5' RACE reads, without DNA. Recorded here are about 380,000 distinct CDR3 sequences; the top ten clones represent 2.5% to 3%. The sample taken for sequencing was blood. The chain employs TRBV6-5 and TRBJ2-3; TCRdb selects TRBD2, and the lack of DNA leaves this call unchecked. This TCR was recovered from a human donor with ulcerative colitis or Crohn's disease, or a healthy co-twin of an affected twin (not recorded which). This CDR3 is CASEGSHTDTQYF.